One and the same sample provided the 15 T cell receptor beta chains below, sequenced in a study of shared clonotypes between healthy human individuals. Clones were read by immunoSEQ multiplex PCR, and TCRdb kept only the in-frame ones, dropping some. The sample contains some 2,400,000 clones, 95% of which appear only once. Sequenced material: naive CD4+ T cells sorted from blood. Indicated subset: CD45RA+ positively selected. These receptors were taken from a man younger than 35 in good health.

This clone was recorded only once. Other DNA variants within this sample encode the same CDR3. V usage is TRBV10-1 and J usage is TRBJ2-7, with a weak D call TRBD2 (5 bases). Trimming removed 6 bases from V and 4 bases from J, with 16 bases in between. Germline assignment: CDR1 WNHNN and CDR2 SYGVQD (reference sequence). The CDR3 is made up of 14 amino acids. This CDR3 is CASSPGGGLYEQYF. CDR3 in DNA: TGCGCCAGCAGCCCGGGCGGCGGGTTATACGAGCAGTACTTC.

V is TRBV2 and J is TRBJ1-4, with TRBD1 identical over 8 bases. J gave up 5 bases and V 5 bases, and 4 bases lay outside the gene matches. The CDR3 sequence is 14 residues long. The germline CDR1 and CDR2 sequences are SNHLY and FYNNEI. The CDR3 region has the DNA TGTGCCAGCAGTCGACAGGGGAAGAATGAAAAACTGTTTTTT. Translating it yields CASSRQGKNEKLFF.

This chain joins TRBV7-9 and TRBJ2-1; D not resolved. Trimming removed 8 bases at V and 10 bases at J, with 6 bases between. The CDR3 has 9 amino acids. Germline CDR1 reads SEHNR; CDR2 reads FQNEAQ (reference sequence). As DNA, the CDR3 is TGTGCCAGCCTGCCGGAGCAGTTCTTC. Translation gives CASLPEQFF.

This chain links TRBV27 with TRBJ2-3; 8 nucleotides align to TRBD2. This CDR3 comprises 16 residues. The trim removed 0 bases at V and 0 bases at J, leaving 2 bases unmatched. The germline V gene has CDR1 MNHEY and CDR2 SMNVEV (reference sequence). Written as DNA, the CDR3 is TGTGCCAGCAGTTTATCCCGCGGGGGGAGCACAGATACGCAGTATTTT. It specifies CASSLSRGGSTDTQYF.

This clone occurred once. The identical CDR3 is also encoded by other nucleotide sequences in the sample. The chain employs TRBV5-4 and TRBJ2-1; D not resolved. V lost 1 base and J lost 3, with 5 bases in between. There are 13 residues in the CDR3. Looked up from germline, CDR1 is SGHNT and CDR2 is YYREEE (reference sequence). CDR3 bases: TGTGCCAGCAGCTTGTCTGTCTACAATGAGCAGTTCTTC. This codes for CASSLSVYNEQFF.

This chain connects TRBV2 to TRBJ2-2, with D perhaps TRBD1 (6 bases). This CDR3 is built from 15 residues. In germline, CDR1 is SNHLY, CDR2 FYNNEI. Trimming took 2 bases from V and 9 from J, leaving 16 bases between them. This CDR3 reads CASSETGQMRRELFF. For the CDR3, the DNA is TGTGCCAGCAGTGAAACGGGACAAATGCGCCGGGAGCTGTTTTTT.

The V gene is TRBV5-1, the J gene TRBJ2-7; possible D gene TRBD1, 6 bases. The CDR3 is 16 amino acids. Germline assignment: CDR1 SGHRS and CDR2 YFSETQ. V was cut by 0 bases and J by 3 bases, with 16 bases left in between. The CDR3 region has the DNA TGCGCCAGCAGCTTGGCCGGGACACTTGGGGGCTACGAGCAGTACTTC. Its translation: CASSLAGTLGGYEQYF.

V is TRBV6-1 and J is TRBJ2-2, with 11 bases identical to TRBD1. CDR1 and CDR2 (germline): MNHNS, SASEGT. The trim removed 8 bases at V and 7 bases at J, leaving 6 bases unmatched. This CDR3 has 14 amino acids. CDR3 sequence (DNA): TGTGCCAGCGACGGACAGGGGGCGAGCGGGGAGCTGTTTTTT. It is translated as CASDGQGASGELFF.

This clone occurred once. V is TRBV19 and J is TRBJ1-2; 9 nucleotides match TRBD1. The CDR3 covers 13 residues. Germline values: CDR1 LNHDA, CDR2 SQIVND (reference sequence). After removal of 7 bases from V and 4 bases from J, the junction contained 4 bases not matched to a gene. As DNA, the CDR3 is TGTGCCAGTAAAACGGGACAGGGCTATGGCTACACCTTC. Amino acid sequence: CASKTGQGYGYTF.

This chain's CDR3 is CASGEGVWGKLFF. The CDR3 DNA reads as TGTGCCAGCGGGGAGGGGGTCTGGGGAAAACTGTTTTTT. The rearrangement uses TRBV28 and TRBJ1-4; D possibly corresponds to TRBD1 (6 bases). CDR1 MDHEN and CDR2 SYDVKM come from the germline V gene. The CDR3 covers 13 residues. Trimming cost V 8 bases and J 10 bases, with 17 bases left between them.

This clone has a single count. The J gene is TRBJ2-2, the V gene TRBV19; 12 positions match TRBD2. Trimming removed 4 bases from V and 3 bases from J; junction bases left unmatched: 0. The CDR3 is 15 amino acids. Germline CDR1 LNHDA, CDR2 SQIVND (reference sequence). CDR3 DNA: TGTGCCAGTAGTAGACTAGCGGGAGACACCGGGGAGCTGTTTTTT. This codes for CASSRLAGDTGELFF.

The CDR3 loop reads CASRRRRGEKLFF. DNA for the CDR3: TGTGCCAGCAGGAGACGGAGGGGAGAAAAACTGTTTTTT. The chain is built from TRBV14 and TRBJ1-4; weak D call: TRBD1 (5 bases). The V gene's germline CDR1 is SGHDN and CDR2 FVKESK. The length of the CDR3 is 13 residues. The V end lost 6 bases, the J end lost 8 bases, and 13 bases lay between the germline ends.

CDR3 loop: CASSQDHGTNEKLFF. The CDR3 DNA sequence: TGCGCCAGCAGCCAAGATCACGGAACTAATGAAAAACTGTTTTTT. J is TRBJ1-4 and V is TRBV4-1, with D unclear. Deletions cut 0 bases from V and 1 base from J, with 6 bases between. The germline V gene encodes CDR1 MGHRA and CDR2 YSYEKL. The CDR3 consists of 15 residues.

V gene TRBV7-2 combines with J gene TRBJ2-7, with D perhaps TRBD1 (5 bases). The CDR3 length is 15 residues. Germline V lookup: CDR1 SGHTA, CDR2 FQGNSA. Trimming pared 1 base from V and 3 bases from J, leaving 13 bases between. The CDR3 DNA sequence: TGTGCCAGCAGCTTAGGAAGGGGCAGGCTCTACGAGCAGTACTTC. It is translated as CASSLGRGRLYEQYF. The complete variable domain, with remaining parts taken from reference TRBV7-2 and TRBJ2-7, reads GAGVSQSPSNKVTEKGKDVELRCDPISGHTALYWYRQSLGQGLEFLIYFQGNSAPDKSGLPSDRFSAERTGGSVSTLTIQRTQQEDSAVYLCASSLGRGRLYEQYFGPGTRLTVT.

In its sample, this clone was seen once. The chain joins TRBV6-1 to TRBJ1-4; weak D call: TRBD1 (5 bases). The germline gives CDR1 MNHNS, CDR2 SASEGT. The CDR3 length is 16 residues. The V end lost 0 bases, the J end lost 6 bases, and 14 bases lay between the germline ends. CDR3 coding DNA: TGTGCCAGCAGTGAAGCGCATTGGGGGATCTATGAAAAACTGTTTTTT. This codes for CASSEAHWGIYEKLFF.